The clone carrying this T cell receptor (beta chain) was seen ten or more times. Its antigen is unidentified. The V and J ends lost 7 bases and 5 bases, in that order; junction bases with no gene match: 9. The CDR3 totals 13 residues. The germline CDR1 and CDR2 sequences are SQVTM and ANQGSEA. The sample belongs to a study of early T cells in non-severe SARS-CoV-2 infection. Study summary: Sequencing of unsorted whole blood was done on bulk RNA, leaving chains unpaired.

Unique molecular identifiers were attached to individual cDNA molecules. One entry per CDR3 protein results from TCRdb running MiXCR on the 5' RACE reads. The sample yields around 30,000 distinct CDR3 sequences, approximately 9.2% seen once. Regarding the study as a whole: A preference for anti-spike CD8 responses marked VDJdb matching, which missed private and CD4 specificities.

This rearrangement joins TRBV29-1 to TRBJ1-1, with 8 bases lining up with TRBD1. The clonotype comes from an adult who was a healthcare worker with PCR-confirmed SARS-CoV-2 infection or an uninfected control (not recorded which). The sample consisted of whole blood. The CDR3 sequence: CSARQGSRTEAFF. The CDR3 DNA reads TGCAGCGCCAGACAGGGGTCCAGGACTGAAGCTTTCTTT.